The rows below give T cell receptor beta chains drawn from one sample of a study of early T cells in non-severe SARS-CoV-2 infection. TCRdb re-called the 5' RACE reads through MiXCR, storing one row per CDR3 protein. Among about 98,000 distinct CDR3 sequences, approximately 10% were seen once, and the ten largest hold about 5%. The sequenced sample was whole blood. These receptors were taken from an adult who was a healthcare worker with PCR-confirmed SARS-CoV-2 infection or an uninfected control (not recorded which). Both conserved end residues are part of each CDR3. A D gene is named only where the DNA matches it firmly. Rows give clone size only sometimes, using once, few, many, or a class for an expanded clone.

d_gene | j_gene | v_gene | abundance | CDR3nt | CDR3aa
TRBD2 | TRBJ2-7 | TRBV18 | few | TGTGCCAGCTCACCACCGAGCGGGAGCTACGAGCAGTACTTC | CASSPPSGSYEQYF
TRBD2 | TRBJ2-1 | TRBV11-2 | NA | TGTGCCAGCAGCTTAGCGGCGGGAGATGAGCAGTTCTTC | CASSLAAGDEQFF
TRBD2 | TRBJ2-1 | TRBV6-4 | few | TGTGCCAGCAGTCCCCTAGCGGGAGGGCCGTATGAGCAGTTCTTC | CASSPLAGGPYEQFF
NA | TRBJ1-5 | TRBV18 | NA | TGTGCCAGCTCCTCCGAGGCAGCCTCCCCGATAGTTAGCAATCAGCCCCAGCATTTT | CASSSEAASPIVSNQPQHF
NA | TRBJ2-5 | TRBV7-2 | many | TGTGCCAGCAGCTTAGGACCACGGGGGGAGACCCAGTACTTC | CASSLGPRGETQYF
NA | TRBJ2-3 | TRBV20-1 | NA | TGCAGTGCTAGAGATTTTCAGGACGGGGCAGATACGCAGTATTTT | CSARDFQDGADTQYF
NA | TRBJ1-1 | TRBV18 | many | TGTGCCAGCTCACTGGGGAGGAACACTGAAGCTTTCTTT | CASSLGRNTEAFF
NA | TRBJ1-2 | TRBV9 | few | TGTGCCAGCAGCGCGGACGCCTCCTATGGCTACACCTTC | CASSADASYGYTF
NA | TRBJ2-2 | TRBV11-2 | few | TGTGCCAGCAGCTTAGGCGGCGAGAACACCGGGGAGCTGTTTTTT | CASSLGGENTGELFF
NA | TRBJ1-2 | TRBV20-1 | NA | TGCAGTGCTAGAGATCGGGCTGCTGGCTACACCTTC | CSARDRAAGYTF
NA | TRBJ2-3 | TRBV15 | NA | TGTGCCACCAGCGGACCCTACAGTTCAGATACGCAGTATTTT | CATSGPYSSDTQYF
NA | TRBJ2-1 | TRBV11-2 | many | TGTGCCAGCAGCTTAGCTAGTCCCTACAATGAGCAGTTCTTC | CASSLASPYNEQFF
NA | TRBJ1-2 | TRBV10-3 | many | TGTGCCATCAGTGAAAAGGGGGACGGCTATGGCTACACCTTC | CAISEKGDGYGYTF
TRBD1 | TRBJ1-5 | TRBV6-1 | NA | TGTGCCAGCAGCGACCGGGACAGGCTCAATCAGCCCCAGCATTTT | CASSDRDRLNQPQHF
TRBD2 | TRBJ2-3 | TRBV5-4 | NA | TGTGCCAGCAGCACCCAGCGGGGGGGCCTTTTGGATACGCAGTTTTTT | CASSTQRGGLLDTQFF
NA | TRBJ2-7 | TRBV3-1 | many | TGTGCCAGCAGCCAAGGGGGGGTGAGCTACGAGCAGTACTTC | CASSQGGVSYEQYF
TRBD1 | TRBJ2-1 | TRBV10-2 | many | TGCGCCAGCAGTGCCGGGACAGGCTCCTACAATGAGCAGTTCTTC | CASSAGTGSYNEQFF
TRBD2 | TRBJ2-3 | TRBV15 | many | TGTGCCACCAGCAGAACTAGCGGGGAGTACACAGATACGCAGTATTTT | CATSRTSGEYTDTQYF
NA | TRBJ2-7 | TRBV20-1 | many | TGCAGTGCTAACCCGGGACTCAGCTCATCCCACGAGCAGTACTTC | CSANPGLSSSHEQYF
TRBD2 | TRBJ2-7 | TRBV20-1 | few | TGCAGTGCCTTCGGGACTAGCGTCACCTACGAGCAGTACTTC | CSAFGTSVTYEQYF
TRBD1 | TRBJ1-2 | TRBV20-1 | NA | TGCAGTGCCGCGAGCAGGCGACAGGGGAACGCCTATGGCTACACCTTC | CSAASRRQGNAYGYTF
NA | TRBJ2-7 | TRBV20-1 | few | TGCAGTGCTAGGACTAGAAACGAGCAGTACTTC | CSARTRNEQYF
TRBD2 | TRBJ2-3 | TRBV20-1 | many | TGCAGTGCTAGAGCGGGACTAGCAACAGATACGCAGTATTTT | CSARAGLATDTQYF
NA | TRBJ2-1 | TRBV5-1 | many | TGCGCCAGCAGTAGGGGGGCCGTCAATGAGCAGTTCTTC | CASSRGAVNEQFF
NA | TRBJ2-7 | TRBV4-2 | once | TGTGCCAGCAGCCAAGTAGGACCCTACGAGCAGTACTTC | CASSQVGPYEQYF
TRBD1 | TRBJ1-4 | TRBV5-6 | many | TGTGCCAGCACCTTATACCCGGGACAGGGTAGGAATTTGGAAAAACTGTTTTTT | CASTLYPGQGRNLEKLFF
NA | TRBJ2-7 | TRBV7-3 | NA | TGTGCCAGCAGCCCGGACAACTACGAGCAGTACTTC | CASSPDNYEQYF
TRBD2 | TRBJ2-4 | TRBV28 | few | TGTGCCAGCAGTTTAATGGGTCGGGAGGCAAACATTCAGTACTTC | CASSLMGREANIQYF
NA | TRBJ1-1 | TRBV29-1 | many | TGCAGCGCCGTAGAAAACACTGAAGCTTTCTTT | CSAVENTEAFF
NA | TRBJ2-6 | TRBV4-1 | few | TGCGCCAGCAGCCAAGTCTTGTTTAGCTCTGGGGCCAACGTCCTGACTTTC | CASSQVLFSSGANVLTF
NA | TRBJ2-5 | TRBV5-6 | many | TGTGCCAGCAGCTTGATCGGTTTGGGAGCTCAGGAGACCCAGTACTTC | CASSLIGLGAQETQYF
TRBD2 | TRBJ2-1 | TRBV18 | few | TGTGCCAGCTCACCACCTAGCGGGAATGAGCAGTTCTTC | CASSPPSGNEQFF
TRBD1 | TRBJ2-3 | TRBV28 | NA | TGTGCCAGCAGCCAGCCGGGACAGGGTCTTACAGATACGCAGTATTTT | CASSQPGQGLTDTQYF
NA | TRBJ2-6 | TRBV30 | many | TGTGCCTGGAGTATGTTTGGGGCCAACGTCCTGACTTTC | CAWSMFGANVLTF
NA | TRBJ1-2 | TRBV14 | many | TGTGCCAGCAGCCAAGACGTGTTGGGGAACTATGGCTACACCTTC | CASSQDVLGNYGYTF
NA | TRBJ2-7 | TRBV6-5 | NA | TGTGCCAGCAGAGTCTTGGACAGCTCCTACGAGCAGTACTTC | CASRVLDSSYEQYF
TRBD1 | TRBJ1-5 | TRBV3-1 | many | TGTGCCAGCAGCCGACAGGGGGCGCAGCCCCAGCATTTT | CASSRQGAQPQHF
TRBD1 | TRBJ1-1 | TRBV29-1 | NA | TGCAGCGGGGGACAGGGGAACACTGAAGCTTTCTTT | CSGGQGNTEAFF
TRBD1 | TRBJ1-6 | TRBV20-1 | many | TGCAGTGCTAGAGGGACAGGGGTTCGTTCACCCCTCCACTTT | CSARGTGVRSPLHF
NA | TRBJ2-3 | TRBV11-2 | few | TGTGCCAGCAGCCCCCCCCCCGGTACGCAGTATTTT | CASSPPPGTQYF
NA | TRBJ2-3 | TRBV9 | NA | TGTGCCAGCAGCGTAGCGGCAGGGGTCCCAGATACGCAGTATTTT | CASSVAAGVPDTQYF
NA | TRBJ2-1 | TRBV21-1 | many | TGTGCCAGCAGCAAAACTGGCGGGAGGGCCCTCCCTGAGCAGTTCTTC | CASSKTGGRALPEQFF
NA | TRBJ1-1 | TRBV28 | few | TGTGCCAGCAGGGCCCAGGGTTTCACTGAAGCTTTCTTT | CASRAQGFTEAFF
NA | TRBJ1-3 | TRBV11-2 | NA | TGTGCCAGCAGCCCCGACAGATCCACCATATATTTT | CASSPDRSTIYF
NA | TRBJ1-5 | TRBV19 | NA | TGTGCCAGTAGTATAACCATCCGGAGCGGCAATCAGCCCCAGCATTTT | CASSITIRSGNQPQHF
NA | TRBJ1-1 | TRBV12-3/TRBV12-4 | many | TGTGCCAGCAGCCCCCCGTTGGTACCCCCTGAAGCTTTCTTT | CASSPPLVPPEAFF
NA | TRBJ2-7 | TRBV12-3/TRBV12-4 | many | TGTGCCAGCAGTTTAGGAGCTAGGCACCTGGCCGAGCAGTACTTC | CASSLGARHLAEQYF